These 14 T cell receptor beta chains were all obtained from the same sample, sequenced in a study of beta chain features in type 1 diabetes (dated by TCRdb to the late 2010s). What the study reported, not specific to this receptor: Type 1 diabetes patients showed a moderate but significant shortening of TCRB CDR3 length in all four CD4+ subsets.

No antigens are known for them. Library creation used the immunoSEQ multiplex PCR assay. The High Capacity cDNA Reverse Transcription Kit was used to reverse transcribe all of the isolated RNA, meaning that expressed TCRB transcripts were what got sequenced. Entries here come from immuneACCESS through TCRdb and include only in-frame sequences with V and J called. Some clones fail to appear in such tables; in the studies checked, an unresolved V gene covers under half of the shortfall, and the cause of the remainder is unknown. A total of about 340,000 clones appear in this sample, roughly 14% of them only once. Roughly 0.015% of the sample is held by the ten biggest clonotypes. What was sequenced was naive CD4+ T cells from blood. What this sample's cell subset or site label stands for: true naive CD4+ T cells. These receptors came from a young woman with type 1 diabetes.

This chain links TRBV6-6 with TRBJ2-5; 7 bases are shared with TRBD2. Looked up from germline, CDR1 is MNHNY and CDR2 is SVGAGI (reference sequence). Losses at the gene ends were 8 bases for V and 4 bases for J; bases not matched to a gene: 4. The CDR3 totals 12 residues. The CDR3 protein is CASAPGGETQYF. The DNA for the CDR3 is TGTGCCAGCGCACCGGGGGGAGAGACCCAGTACTTC.

The V call is TRBV27, the J call TRBJ2-3, with 10 bases matching TRBD1. Germline CDR1 is MNHEY and CDR2 is SMNVEV (reference sequence). V was pared by 6 bases and J by 0 bases, with 15 bases of the junction left unmatched. The CDR3 spans 19 residues. The CDR3 sequence: CASRRRDRGAGASTDTQYF. CDR3 sequence (DNA): TGTGCCAGCAGAAGACGGGACAGGGGTGCGGGTGCTAGCACAGATACGCAGTATTTT.

The rearrangement links TRBV10-2 to TRBJ2-3, with D perhaps matching TRBD2 (5 bases). In germline, CDR1 is WSHSY, CDR2 SAAADI. Trimming removed 7 bases from V and 0 bases from J, with 11 bases in between. The CDR3 runs to 14 residues. The CDR3 nucleotides read TGCGCCAGCAAAGGCGGGCTGAGCACAGATACGCAGTATTTT. Protein product: CASKGGLSTDTQYF.

The chain links TRBV5-4 to TRBJ1-2; 9 bases fit TRBD1. CDR3 size: 14 residues. Germline CDR1 SGHNT, CDR2 YYREEE (reference sequence). Trimming removed 3 bases from V and 5 bases from J; junction bases left unmatched: 5. The CDR3, as DNA: TGTGCCAGCAGCTGGGACAGGGCGGGGTATGGCTACACCTTC. It encodes CASSWDRAGYGYTF.

This clone has only a few counts. The genes are TRBV30 and TRBJ2-3, with D tentatively TRBD2 (6 bases). The CDR3 is made up of 14 amino acids. Per the germline V gene, CDR1 is GTSNPN and CDR2 is SVGIG (reference sequence). V dropped 4 bases and J dropped 0 bases, with 11 bases sitting between them. The CDR3 sequence is CAWTPGLSTDTQYF. The CDR3 nucleotides are TGTGCCTGGACCCCAGGACTAAGCACAGATACGCAGTATTTT.

The rearrangement uses TRBV11-3 and TRBJ2-7; maybe TRBD1 (6 bases). Germline V gene sequence: CDR1 SGHNT, CDR2 YENEEA. The CDR3 runs to 13 residues. The ends were cut back, 6 bases at V and 1 base at J, with 10 bases in the middle. CDR3 nucleotides: TGTGCCAGCAGTTTCACAGGGTCCTACGAGCAGTACGTC. Its protein is CASSFTGSYEQYV.

The chain uses TRBV5-1 and TRBJ1-2, with no clear D. V dropped 4 bases and J dropped 1 base, with 8 bases sitting between them. Germline lookup yields CDR1 SGHRS and CDR2 YFSETQ. The CDR3 covers 13 residues. CDR3 in DNA: TGCGCCAGCAGCCCGGTCGGTAACTATGGCTACACCTTC. Protein: CASSPVGNYGYTF.

This clone was found a few times. The V gene is TRBV5-1, the J gene TRBJ2-1; 11 bases agree with TRBD2. J was trimmed by 7 bases and V by 7 bases; bases with no gene match: 7. This CDR3 contains 14 residues. Germline CDR1 is SGHRS and CDR2 is YFSETQ. This CDR3 is CASHPLAGGNEQFF. The CDR3 DNA follows: TGCGCCAGCCACCCCTTAGCGGGGGGGAATGAGCAGTTCTTC.

The table lists this clone with a few counts. This CDR3 is CASSFRLGVQETQYF. The CDR3 DNA follows: TGTGCCAGCAGCTTCCGCCTCGGGGTACAAGAGACCCAGTACTTC. The chain couples TRBV7-8 to TRBJ2-5, with D perhaps matching TRBD2 (5 bases). CDR3 length: 15 residues. Germline lookup yields CDR1 SGHVS and CDR2 FQNEAQ. Trimming stripped 3 bases from V and 2 bases from J, with 13 bases between.

The chain combines TRBV10-3 with TRBJ2-7, with 9 bases lining up with TRBD1. This CDR3 spans 15 amino acids. Trimming at V came to 5 bases and at J to 2 bases, leaving 7 bases not matched to a gene. CDR1 is ENHRY and CDR2 is SYGVKD in the germline V gene. CDR3 bases: TGTGCCATCAGTCCGGGACAGGGCCTTCCCTACGAGCAGTACTTC. Its translation is CAISPGQGLPYEQYF.

The rearrangement joins TRBV2 to TRBJ2-3; the match to TRBD2 covers 8 bases. CDR3 length equals 17 residues. J was trimmed by 6 bases and V by 3 bases; bases with no gene match: 14. CDR1 is SNHLY and CDR2 is FYNNEI in the germline V gene. CDR3 region: CASSDPTSGARVDTQYF. In nucleotides, the CDR3 is TGTGCCAGCAGTGACCCTACTAGCGGAGCCCGTGTGGATACGCAGTATTTT.

This rearrangement joins TRBV11-2 to TRBJ1-2; D is perhaps TRBD1 (5 bases). Germline CDR1 and CDR2: SGHAT and FQNNGV. V lost 7 bases, J lost 3 bases, and 15 bases lay in between. The CDR3 has 14 amino acids. The CDR3 nucleotides are TGTGCCAGCACCCTAGGCAGGGTAGACTATGGCTACACCTTC. As protein: CASTLGRVDYGYTF.

CDR3 bases: TGTGCCAGTAGTCGGGACAGGGGTGGCTACACCTTC. Encoded protein: CASSRDRGGYTF. J is TRBJ1-2 and V is TRBV19, with TRBD1 identical over 10 bases. Germline V gives CDR1 LNHDA, CDR2 SQIVND (reference sequence). V shed 5 bases, J shed 7 bases, and the junction held 1 base outside the gene matches. The CDR3 extends over 12 amino acids.

This clone was detected only a few times. This chain uses TRBV9 with TRBJ2-5; D is perhaps TRBD2 (6 bases). The CDR3 spans 16 residues. The germline V gene encodes CDR1 SGDLS and CDR2 YYNGEE. The V end lost 1 base, the J end lost 5 bases, and 18 bases lay between the germline ends. The DNA for the CDR3 is TGTGCCAGCAGCGTAACTTCGACTAGAATGGTGGAGACCCAGTACTTC. This gives the protein CASSVTSTRMVETQYF.